The rows below give T cell receptor beta chains drawn from one sample of a study of CXCR3-negative and CXCR3-positive naive CD8 T cells. TCRdb reprocessed the 5' RACE reads and stores each CDR3 protein as one record, lacking DNA. This sample's table has around 9,800 distinct CDR3 sequences. The sequenced sample consisted of naive CXCR3- CD8+ T cells from blood. Receptors originate from a human donor in good health. Some clones in this sample may be carry-over from other donors' samples. Both conserved end residues are part of each CDR3. Clone size appears in some rows only: once, few, many, or a class for an expanded clone.

CASSTNLGYNEQFF,medium-sized,TRBV27,TRBJ2-1,14
CATSDPTDSNQPQHF,NA,TRBV24-1,TRBJ1-5,15
CASSQDGTGVDTIYF,NA,TRBV4-1,TRBJ1-3,15
CASSLGGPGLAGGEDEQFF,medium-sized,TRBV7-8,TRBJ2-1,19
CSAYGMNTEAFF,medium-sized,TRBV29-1,TRBJ1-1,12
CASSPKAGQLEREWVAKNIQYF,NA,TRBV27,TRBJ2-4,22
CASRANTEAFF,NA,TRBV7-9,TRBJ1-1,11
CSVWASTGVSYNSPLHF,NA,TRBV29-1,TRBJ1-6,17
CSVEGDDRGSYNEQFF,medium-sized,TRBV29-1,TRBJ2-1,16
CASSLTRDRFNEKLFF,NA,TRBV28,TRBJ1-4,16
CASSRSLGAGEQFF,medium-sized,TRBV4-1,TRBJ2-1,14
CAITPRGLALSEQYF,medium-sized,TRBV28,TRBJ2-7,15
CSVEDRGQTTDTQYF,NA,TRBV29-1,TRBJ2-3,15
CAISRADNEQFF,NA,TRBV10-3,TRBJ2-1,12
CASSPGPIGTEAFF,medium-sized,TRBV7-3,TRBJ1-1,14
CAISESGDTEAFF,medium-sized,TRBV10-3,TRBJ1-1,13